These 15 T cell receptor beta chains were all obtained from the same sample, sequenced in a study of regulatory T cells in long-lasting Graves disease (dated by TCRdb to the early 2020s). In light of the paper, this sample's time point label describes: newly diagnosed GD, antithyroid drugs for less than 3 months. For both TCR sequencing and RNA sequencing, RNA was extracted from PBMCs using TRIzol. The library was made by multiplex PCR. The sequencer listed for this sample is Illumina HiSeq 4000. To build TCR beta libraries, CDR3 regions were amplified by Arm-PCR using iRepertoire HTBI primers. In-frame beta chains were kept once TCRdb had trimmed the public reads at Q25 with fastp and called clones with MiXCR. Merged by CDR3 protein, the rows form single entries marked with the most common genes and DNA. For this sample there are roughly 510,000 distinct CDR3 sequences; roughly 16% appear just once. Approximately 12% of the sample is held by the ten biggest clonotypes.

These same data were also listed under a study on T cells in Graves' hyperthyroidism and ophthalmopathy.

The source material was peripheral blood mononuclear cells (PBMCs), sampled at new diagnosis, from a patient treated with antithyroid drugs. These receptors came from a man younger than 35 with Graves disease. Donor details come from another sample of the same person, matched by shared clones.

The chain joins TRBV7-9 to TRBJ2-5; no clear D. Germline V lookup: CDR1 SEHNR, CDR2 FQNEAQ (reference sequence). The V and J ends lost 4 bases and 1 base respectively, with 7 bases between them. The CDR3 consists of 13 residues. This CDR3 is CASSSSLQETQYF. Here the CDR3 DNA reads TGTGCCAGCAGCTCATCTCTCCAAGAGACCCAGTACTTC.

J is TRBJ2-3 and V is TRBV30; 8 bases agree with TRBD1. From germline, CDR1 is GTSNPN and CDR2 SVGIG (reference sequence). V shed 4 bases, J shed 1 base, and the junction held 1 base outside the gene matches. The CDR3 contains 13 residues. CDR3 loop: CAWKDRGTDTQYF. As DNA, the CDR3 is TGTGCCTGGAAGGACAGGGGCACAGATACGCAGTATTTT.

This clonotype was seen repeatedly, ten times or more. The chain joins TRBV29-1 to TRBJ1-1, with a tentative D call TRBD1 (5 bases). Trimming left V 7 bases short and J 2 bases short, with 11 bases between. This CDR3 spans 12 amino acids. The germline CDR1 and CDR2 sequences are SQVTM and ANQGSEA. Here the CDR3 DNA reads TGCAGCGCCCAGGGACGCAACACTGAAGCTTTCTTT. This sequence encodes CSAQGRNTEAFF.

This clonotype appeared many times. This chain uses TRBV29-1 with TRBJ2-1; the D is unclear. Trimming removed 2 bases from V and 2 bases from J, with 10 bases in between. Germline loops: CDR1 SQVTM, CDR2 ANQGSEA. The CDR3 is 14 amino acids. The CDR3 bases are TGCAGCGTTGAAACGGAGAGGACCTACAATGAGCAGTTCTTC. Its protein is CSVETERTYNEQFF.

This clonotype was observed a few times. DNA of the CDR3: TGTGCCTGGAACCTGTACCCTCCACAGGGTACTGAAGCTTTCTTT. Translation gives CAWNLYPPQGTEAFF. The chain employs TRBV30 and TRBJ1-1; D possibly corresponds to TRBD1 (6 bases). CDR3 length: 15 amino acids. CDR1 is GTSNPN and CDR2 is SVGIG in the germline V gene (reference sequence). V was cut by 4 bases and J by 5 bases, with 20 bases left in between.

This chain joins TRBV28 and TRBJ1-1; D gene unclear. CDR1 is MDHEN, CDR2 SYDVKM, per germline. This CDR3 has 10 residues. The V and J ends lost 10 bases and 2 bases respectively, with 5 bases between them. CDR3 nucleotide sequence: TGTGCCACAGTAAACACTGAAGCTTTCTTT. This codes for CATVNTEAFF.

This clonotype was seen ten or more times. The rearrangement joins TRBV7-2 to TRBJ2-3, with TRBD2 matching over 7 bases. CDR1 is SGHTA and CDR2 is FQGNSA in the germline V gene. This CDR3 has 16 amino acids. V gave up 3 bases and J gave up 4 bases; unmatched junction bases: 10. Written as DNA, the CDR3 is TGTGCCAGCAGCTTCCAAGCCGGGACTAAGTCAGATACGCAGTATTTT. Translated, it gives CASSFQAGTKSDTQYF. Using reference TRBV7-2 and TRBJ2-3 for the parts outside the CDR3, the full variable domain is GAGVSQSPSNKVTEKGKDVELRCDPISGHTALYWYRQSLGQGLEFLIYFQGNSAPDKSGLPSDRFSAERTGGSVSTLTIQRTQQEDSAVYLCASSFQAGTKSDTQYFGPGTRLTVL.

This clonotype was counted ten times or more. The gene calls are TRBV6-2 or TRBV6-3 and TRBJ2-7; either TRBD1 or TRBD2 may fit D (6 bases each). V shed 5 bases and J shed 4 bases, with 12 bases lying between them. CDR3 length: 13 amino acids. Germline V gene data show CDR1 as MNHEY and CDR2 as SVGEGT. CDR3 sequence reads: CASSEAGQYEQYF. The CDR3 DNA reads TGTGCCAGCAGTGAGGCGGGACAATACGAGCAGTACTTC.

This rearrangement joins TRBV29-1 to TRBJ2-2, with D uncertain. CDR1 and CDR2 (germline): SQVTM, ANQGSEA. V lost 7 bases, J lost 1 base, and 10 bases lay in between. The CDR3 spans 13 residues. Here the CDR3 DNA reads TGCAGCGCGCTGACCTTGAACACCGGGGAGCTGTTTTTT. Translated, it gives CSALTLNTGELFF.

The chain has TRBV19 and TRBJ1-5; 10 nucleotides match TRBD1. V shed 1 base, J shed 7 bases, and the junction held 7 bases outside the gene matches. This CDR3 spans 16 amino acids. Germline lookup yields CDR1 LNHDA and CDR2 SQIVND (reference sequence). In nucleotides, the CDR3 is TGTGCCAGTAGTATAGGTCGACAGGGGGCGAACCAGCCCCAGCATTTT. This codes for CASSIGRQGANQPQHF.

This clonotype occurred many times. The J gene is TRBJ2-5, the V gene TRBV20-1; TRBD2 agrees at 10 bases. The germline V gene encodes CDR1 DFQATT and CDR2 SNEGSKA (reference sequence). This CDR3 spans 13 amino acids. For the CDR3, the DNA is TGCAGCACAATAGCGGGAGGCGCAGAGACCCAGTACTTC. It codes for CSTIAGGAETQYF.

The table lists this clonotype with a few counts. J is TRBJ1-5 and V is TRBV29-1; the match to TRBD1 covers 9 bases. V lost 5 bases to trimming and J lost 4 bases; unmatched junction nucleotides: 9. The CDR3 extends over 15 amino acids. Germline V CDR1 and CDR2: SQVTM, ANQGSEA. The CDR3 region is CSVRPGTGINQPQHF. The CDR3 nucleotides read TGCAGCGTTCGCCCTGGGACAGGGATTAATCAGCCCCAGCATTTT. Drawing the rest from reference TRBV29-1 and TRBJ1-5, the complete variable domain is SAVISQKPSRDICQRGTSLTIQCQVDSQVTMMFWYRQQPGQSLTLIATANQGSEATYESGFVIDKFPISRPNLTFSTLTVSNMSPEDSSIYLCSVRPGTGINQPQHFGDGTRLSIL.

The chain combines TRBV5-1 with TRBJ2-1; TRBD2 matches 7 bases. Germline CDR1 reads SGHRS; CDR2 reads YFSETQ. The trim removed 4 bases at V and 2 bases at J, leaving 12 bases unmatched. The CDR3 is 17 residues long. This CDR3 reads CASSLGLVRRPYNEQFF. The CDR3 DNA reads TGCGCCAGCAGCCTAGGACTAGTTAGGAGGCCCTACAATGAGCAGTTCTTC.

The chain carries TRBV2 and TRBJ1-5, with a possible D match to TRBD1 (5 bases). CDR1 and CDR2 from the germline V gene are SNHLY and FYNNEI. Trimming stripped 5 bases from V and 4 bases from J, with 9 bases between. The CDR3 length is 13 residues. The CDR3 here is CASSMRGNQPQHF. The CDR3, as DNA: TGTGCCAGCAGTATGCGGGGGAATCAGCCCCAGCATTTT.

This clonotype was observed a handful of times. The CDR3 here is CASSPPDGRTEAFF. The DNA of the CDR3 is TGTGCCAGTAGTCCCCCGGACGGGAGGACTGAAGCTTTCTTT. This sequence joins TRBV19 and TRBJ1-1; D gene unclear. Germline V gene data show CDR1 as LNHDA and CDR2 as SQIVND (reference sequence). Trimming removed 5 bases from V and 5 bases from J, with 15 bases in between. This CDR3 is built from 14 residues.